The entry below gives a single T cell receptor beta chain sequence along with its context. This same CDR3 is encoded by further DNA sequences in the sample. Donation came from healthy HIV-negative adults that had no recent acute infections or vaccinations. There were only Caucasian adults among the donors, and all lived in Nashville, Tennessee. CD4+ cell separation produced CD45RA+ naive and CD45RA-negative memory subsets. Germline CDR1 and CDR2: SGHTA and FQGTGA. V lost 3 bases, J lost 3 bases, and 2 bases stayed unmatched. The length of the CDR3 is 14 residues. Clones were sequenced by immunoSEQ multiplex PCR, and TCRdb holds only the in-frame ones, with some missing. The data contain about 2.3 million clones, approximately 93% of them singletons. The data stem from a study of shared clonotypes between healthy human individuals.

Sequencing was performed on naive CD4+ T cells from PBMCs. Regarding subset: CD45RA+ positively selected. This clonotype was sampled from a young man in good health. Some clones in this sample may be carry-over from other donors' samples. The gene calls are TRBV7-3 and TRBJ2-3, with 8 bases identical to TRBD2. CDR3 loop: CASSFGGRTDTQYF. The CDR3 bases are TGTGCCAGCAGCTTTGGCGGGAGGACAGATACGCAGTATTTT.